Listed here are 32 T cell receptor beta chains from one sample, sequenced in a study of blood T cell repertoires in COVID-19. Some clones are missing from TCRdb's copy, which holds only in-frame ones; the method was immunoSEQ multiplex PCR. The table records approximately 100,000 clones, approximately 80% of them present only once. Sequencing used peripheral blood. Receptors were obtained from a man aged 55 to 70 with acute or convalescent COVID-19.

The rearrangement joins TRBV9 to TRBJ1-5; 7 positions agree with TRBD1. With V trimmed by 3 bases and J by 4 bases, 4 bases remained unmatched. The CDR3 consists of 14 residues. The germline CDR1 and CDR2 sequences are SGDLS and YYNGEE. The CDR3 nucleotides are TGTGCCAGCAGCGGGGGGACAGCGAATCAGCCCCAGCATTTT. It translates to CASSGGTANQPQHF. The entire variable domain, with the rest obtained from reference TRBV9 and TRBJ1-5, is as follows: DSGVTQTPKHLITATGQRVTLRCSPRSGDLSVYWYQQSLDQGLQFLIQYYNGEERAKGNILERFSAQQFPDLHSELNLSSLELGDSALYFCASSGGTANQPQHFGDGTRLSIL.

The rearrangement uses TRBV6-5 and TRBJ1-5; no firm D call. Germline V gene sequence: CDR1 MNHEY, CDR2 SVGAGI. V was cut by 8 bases and J by 5 bases, with 10 bases left in between. The CDR3 length is 12 residues. The CDR3 DNA reads TGTGCCAGCGGGTTTGGAGATCAGCCCCAGCATTTT. It specifies CASGFGDQPQHF.

The chain employs TRBV6-5 and TRBJ1-4; D is possibly TRBD1 (5 bases). The CDR3 has 15 residues. Trimming cost V 2 bases and J 4 bases, with 11 bases left between them. Germline values: CDR1 MNHEY, CDR2 SVGAGI. This chain's CDR3 is CASSYGRAYNEKLFF. The CDR3 nucleotides are TGTGCCAGCAGTTACGGCAGGGCTTATAATGAAAAACTGTTTTTT.

The chain joins TRBV7-5 to TRBJ2-1; TRBD2 was called by the table and not checked on the DNA. TRBV7-5 is given as a pseudogene. This CDR3 comprises 13 residues. The CDR3 here is CARRSGNGDEQFF. The CDR3 nucleotides are TGTGCCAGAAGAAGCGGGAACGGCGATGAGCAGTTCTTC.

Ten or more counts support this clone. The CDR3, as DNA: TGCAGTGCTAGTCCCAGTAGGGCGGGAGAGTTTACCTACGAGCAGTACTTC. Translated, it gives CSASPSRAGEFTYEQYF. V is TRBV20-1 and J is TRBJ2-7; 7 bases match TRBD2. Germline values: CDR1 DFQATT, CDR2 SNEGSKA (reference sequence). V trimming: 3 bases; J trimming: 2 bases; junction bases outside the gene matches: 16. The CDR3 spans 17 residues.

This clone was counted a single time. This chain joins TRBV18 and TRBJ1-2, with 7 bases that match TRBD1. V was clipped by 1 base and J by 8 bases; unmatched bases: 4. Germline CDR1 and CDR2: KGHSH and LQKENI. This CDR3 region has 13 residues. The CDR3 DNA reads TGTGCCAGCTCACCACGGGACAGTGTGGGCTACACCTTC. Residues: CASSPRDSVGYTF. The complete variable domain, with remaining parts taken from reference TRBV18 and TRBJ1-2, reads NAGVMQNPRHLVRRRGQEARLRCSPMKGHSHVYWYRQLPEEGLKFMVYLQKENIIDESGMPKERFSAEFPKEGPSILRIQQVVRGDSAAYFCASSPRDSVGYTFGSGTRLTVV.

V usage is TRBV4-1 and J usage is TRBJ2-3, with D unresolved. Trimming took 2 bases from V and 1 from J, leaving 7 bases between them. Germline loops: CDR1 MGHRA, CDR2 YSYEKL. The CDR3 covers 14 residues. CDR3 protein: CASSQSQGTDTQYF. The DNA of the CDR3 is TGCGCCAGCAGCCAATCTCAGGGCACAGATACGCAGTATTTT.

This chain connects TRBV6-5 to TRBJ1-2; D is ambiguous. CDR1 and CDR2 (germline): MNHEY, SVGAGI. The V end was cut by 6 bases, the J end by 2 bases, with 4 bases between. The CDR3 runs 11 residues. The CDR3 DNA follows: TGTGCCAGCAGACGGAACTATGGCTACACCTTC. It specifies CASRRNYGYTF.

The V and J genes are TRBV6-5 and TRBJ1-2; D uncertain. This CDR3 has 13 residues. Trimming stripped 4 bases from V and 2 bases from J, with 8 bases between. CDR1 is MNHEY, CDR2 SVGAGI, per germline. In DNA form, the CDR3 reads TGTGCCAGCAGTTCCGGGTTGAACTATGGCTACACCTTC. Amino acids: CASSSGLNYGYTF.

This clone was seen a handful of times. The chain uses TRBV7-6 and TRBJ1-1; the match to TRBD1 covers 7 bases. Losses at the gene ends were 4 bases for V and 1 base for J; bases not matched to a gene: 3. Germline V gene lookup returns CDR1 SGHVS and CDR2 FNYEAQ. This CDR3 region has 14 residues. In nucleotides, the CDR3 is TGTGCCAGCAGCTGGGACAGAACGAACACTGAAGCTTTCTTT. Protein: CASSWDRTNTEAFF.

The chain is built from TRBV7-9 and TRBJ2-3; D call uncertain. With 3 bases removed from V and 2 bases from J, the gap between germline ends came to 12 bases. The CDR3 has 15 amino acids. CDR1 and CDR2 from the germline V gene are SEHNR and FQNEAQ (reference sequence). The CDR3 nucleotides are TGTGCCAGCAGCTTTAGAAGTGGTACCACAGATACGCAGTATTTT. Its protein product is CASSFRSGTTDTQYF.

The V call is TRBV19, the J call TRBJ1-5, with D perhaps TRBD1 (5 bases). The V gene lost 2 bases and the J gene lost 6 bases, with 14 bases spanning the gap. Germline V CDR1 and CDR2: LNHDA, SQIVND (reference sequence). The CDR3 contains 15 residues. CDR3 nucleotide sequence: TGTGCCAGTAGTATAAGGGCCAGGGAGGGTCAGCCCCAGCATTTT. Translated: CASSIRAREGQPQHF. The full variable domain, with the rest looked up from reference TRBV19 and TRBJ1-5, is DGGITQSPKYLFRKEGQNVTLSCEQNLNHDAMYWYRQDPGQGLRLIYYSQIVNDFQKGDIAEGYSVSREKKESFPLTVTSAQKNPTAFYLCASSIRAREGQPQHFGDGTRLSIL.

The V and J genes are TRBV12-3 or TRBV12-4 and TRBJ1-1; 8 bases map to TRBD1. Trimming removed 8 bases from V and 6 bases from J; junction bases left unmatched: 5. This CDR3 is built from 12 residues. CDR3: CASGQGVSEAFF. In DNA, the CDR3 is TGTGCCAGCGGACAGGGAGTTTCTGAAGCTTTCTTT.

The rearrangement links TRBV29-1 to TRBJ2-7; 7 nucleotides match TRBD1. Germline assignment: CDR1 SQVTM and CDR2 ANQGSEA. Trimming cost V 6 bases and J 3 bases; bases outside gene matches: 2. The CDR3 sequence is 11 residues long. CDR3 protein: CSVWDSYEQYV. The CDR3 bases are TGCAGCGTATGGGACAGCTACGAGCAGTACGTC.

CDR3 loop: CASEGQGGPGELFF. The CDR3 DNA reads as TGTGCCAGCGAGGGACAAGGCGGGCCCGGGGAGCTGTTTTTT. The chain carries TRBV2 and TRBJ2-2, with D tentatively TRBD1 (6 bases). The V end lost 8 bases, the J end lost 6 bases, and 16 bases lay between the germline ends. This CDR3 has 14 amino acids. The germline V gene encodes CDR1 SNHLY and CDR2 FYNNEI.

This clone was counted between two and nine times. The J gene is TRBJ1-3, the V gene TRBV7-8; unclear D gene. Germline assignment: CDR1 SGHVS and CDR2 FQNEAQ. Trimming left V 5 bases short and J 2 bases short, with 16 bases between. The length of the CDR3 is 16 residues. CDR3 in amino acids: CASSLRAYGAGNTIYF. CDR3 nucleotide sequence: TGTGCCAGCAGCCTTCGGGCGTACGGGGCTGGAAACACCATATATTTT.

The chain uses TRBV28 and TRBJ1-1; 7 nucleotides align to TRBD1. The V segment lost 7 bases and the J segment 2 bases; nucleotides outside the gene matches: 7. The germline V gene has CDR1 MDHEN and CDR2 SYDVKM. The CDR3 sequence is 14 residues long. The CDR3 protein is CASTAGTANTEAFF. The CDR3 DNA reads as TGTGCCAGCACAGCAGGGACAGCAAACACTGAAGCTTTCTTT.

This clone was seen a single time. This rearrangement joins TRBV5-6 to TRBJ2-3; TRBD2 matches 9 bases. The V and J ends lost 1 base and 4 bases, in that order; junction bases with no gene match: 13. This CDR3 spans 18 amino acids. Germline values: CDR1 SGHDT, CDR2 YYEEEE. CDR3 loop: CASSLFSGSGRSPDTQYF. The CDR3 nucleotides are TGTGCCAGCAGCTTGTTTTCGGGTAGCGGGAGAAGCCCAGATACGCAGTATTTT.

CDR3 residues: CASSFGEPGNTIYF. The CDR3 DNA reads TGTGCCAGCAGTTTTGGGGAGCCAGGAAACACCATATATTTT. V is TRBV28 and J is TRBJ1-3; D unclear. The CDR3 runs 14 residues. V shed 3 bases and J shed 4 bases, with 10 bases lying between them. The germline V gene encodes CDR1 MDHEN and CDR2 SYDVKM.

This clone has only a few counts. V is TRBV19 and J is TRBJ1-2; D is unclear. Germline V gene sequence: CDR1 LNHDA, CDR2 SQIVND (reference sequence). With 5 bases removed from V and 5 bases from J, the gap between germline ends came to 18 bases. This CDR3 region has 15 residues. The CDR3 nucleotides are TGTGCCAGTAGTCTACAGCCCAGACGGCCATATGGCTACACCTTC. It codes for CASSLQPRRPYGYTF. The full variable domain, with the rest looked up from reference TRBV19 and TRBJ1-2, is DGGITQSPKYLFRKEGQNVTLSCEQNLNHDAMYWYRQDPGQGLRLIYYSQIVNDFQKGDIAEGYSVSREKKESFPLTVTSAQKNPTAFYLCASSLQPRRPYGYTFGSGTRLTVV.

The chain employs TRBV6-1 and TRBJ1-4; D is uncertain. The CDR3 is 14 residues long. V was trimmed by 1 base and J by 12 bases, leaving 15 bases between them. Germline V gives CDR1 MNHNS, CDR2 SASEGT. The CDR3: CASSEEGGFLELFF. For the CDR3, the DNA is TGTGCCAGCAGTGAAGAGGGAGGGTTCCTCGAACTGTTTTTT.

J is TRBJ2-7 and V is TRBV29-1, with unresolved D. The CDR3 extends over 13 amino acids. Germline values: CDR1 SQVTM, CDR2 ANQGSEA. V gave up 5 bases and J gave up 4 bases, with 15 bases separating them. Written as DNA, the CDR3 is TGCAGCGTTTTGAGGCAGTTGACTTACGAGCAGTACTTC. Translation gives CSVLRQLTYEQYF.

The chain has TRBV5-1 and TRBJ2-1, with 7 bases identical to TRBD1. The CDR3 consists of 13 residues. The germline gives CDR1 SGHRS, CDR2 YFSETQ. J gave up 7 bases and V 3 bases, and 4 bases lay outside the gene matches. CDR3 residues: CASSSPGGNEQFF. In DNA, the CDR3 is TGCGCCAGCAGCTCTCCAGGGGGTAATGAGCAGTTCTTC.

This chain links TRBV6-5 with TRBJ1-1; 7 positions agree with TRBD1. CDR3 length equals 13 residues. J was trimmed by 10 bases and V by 5 bases; bases with no gene match: 10. Germline V gene data show CDR1 as MNHEY and CDR2 as SVGAGI. Here the CDR3 reads CASSRDSRLPAFF. The CDR3 nucleotides are TGTGCCAGCAGTAGGGACAGCCGCCTCCCAGCTTTCTTT.

V is TRBV5-4 and J is TRBJ2-5; the D is unclear. The germline gives CDR1 SGHNT, CDR2 YYREEE (reference sequence). The CDR3 is 14 residues long. The germline V and J ends were trimmed by 4 bases and 4 bases, with 14 bases remaining between them. This chain's CDR3 is CASSPRRSGETQYF. The CDR3, as DNA: TGTGCCAGCAGCCCTAGGCGGTCCGGAGAGACCCAGTACTTC.

The chain uses TRBV18 and TRBJ1-4; 12 bases are a match to TRBD1. Trimming at V came to 4 bases and at J to 1 base, leaving 1 base not matched to a gene. CDR1 and CDR2 from the germline V gene are KGHSH and LQKENI. There are 16 residues in the CDR3. CDR3 loop: CASSRDRGQTNEKLFF. CDR3 DNA: TGTGCCAGCTCACGGGACAGGGGGCAAACTAATGAAAAACTGTTTTTT.

The chain employs TRBV28 and TRBJ2-1; TRBD2 agrees at 10 bases. CDR1 and CDR2 from the germline V gene are MDHEN and SYDVKM. The V and J ends lost 6 bases and 10 bases, in that order; junction bases with no gene match: 15. CDR3 length: 16 amino acids. CDR3 nucleotide sequence: TGTGCCAGCAGCCCCCCCCTAAGCGGGAGGGCCCAAGAGCAGTTCTTC. Amino acids: CASSPPLSGRAQEQFF. Full variable domain (missing parts from reference TRBV28 and TRBJ2-1): DVKVTQSSRYLVKRTGEKVFLECVQDMDHENMFWYRQDPGLGLRLIYFSYDVKMKEKGDIPEGYSVSREKKERFSLILESASTNQTSMYLCASSPPLSGRAQEQFFGPGTRLTVL.

The CDR3 is CASSYSKGGATGELFF. In DNA, the CDR3 is TGTGCCAGCAGTTACTCGAAGGGGGGGGCTACCGGGGAGCTGTTTTTT. This chain joins TRBV6-5 and TRBJ2-2; weak D call: TRBD2 (7 bases). CDR3 length: 16 residues. Germline CDR1 and CDR2: MNHEY and SVGAGI. Trimming removed 0 bases from V and 5 bases from J, with 13 bases in between.

V gene TRBV9 combines with J gene TRBJ1-1; 7 bases line up with TRBD1. Germline V gene lookup returns CDR1 SGDLS and CDR2 YYNGEE. This CDR3 spans 14 amino acids. V lost 4 bases to trimming and J lost 1 base; unmatched junction nucleotides: 4. CDR3 amino acids: CASSPTGANTEAFF. The CDR3 DNA sequence: TGTGCCAGCAGCCCTACAGGGGCGAACACTGAAGCTTTCTTT.

The chain couples TRBV11-2 to TRBJ2-1; possible D gene TRBD2, 6 bases. The V gene's germline CDR1 is SGHAT and CDR2 FQNNGV. The CDR3 length is 18 residues. V was clipped by 1 base and J by 0 bases, with 16 bases between them. The CDR3 coding sequence is TGTGCCAGCAGCTTAGCCGGGGGAGTCGGAAGCTCCTACAATGAGCAGTTCTTC. Translated: CASSLAGGVGSSYNEQFF.

The chain uses TRBV27 and TRBJ1-5; TRBD1 is a possible D gene (6 bases). V was clipped by 3 bases and J by 3 bases, with 18 bases between them. The CDR3 spans 17 residues. Germline V lookup: CDR1 MNHEY, CDR2 SMNVEV (reference sequence). CDR3 region: CASSFRVIGQLNQPQHF. CDR3 bases: TGTGCCAGCAGTTTTAGGGTGATAGGACAGCTCAATCAGCCCCAGCATTTT.

The CDR3 region has the DNA TGTGCCAGCAGCTTTTCCCTAGCGGGAGGCACAGATACGCAGTATTTT. Protein: CASSFSLAGGTDTQYF. The V gene is TRBV7-2, the J gene TRBJ2-3; 10 bases are shared with TRBD2. Trimming removed 3 bases from V and 1 base from J; junction bases left unmatched: 4. The CDR3 sequence is 16 residues long. Germline V gives CDR1 SGHTA, CDR2 FQGNSA. Filled out from reference TRBV7-2 and TRBJ2-3, the complete variable domain reads GAGVSQSPSNKVTEKGKDVELRCDPISGHTALYWYRQSLGQGLEFLIYFQGNSAPDKSGLPSDRFSAERTGGSVSTLTIQRTQQEDSAVYLCASSFSLAGGTDTQYFGPGTRLTVL.